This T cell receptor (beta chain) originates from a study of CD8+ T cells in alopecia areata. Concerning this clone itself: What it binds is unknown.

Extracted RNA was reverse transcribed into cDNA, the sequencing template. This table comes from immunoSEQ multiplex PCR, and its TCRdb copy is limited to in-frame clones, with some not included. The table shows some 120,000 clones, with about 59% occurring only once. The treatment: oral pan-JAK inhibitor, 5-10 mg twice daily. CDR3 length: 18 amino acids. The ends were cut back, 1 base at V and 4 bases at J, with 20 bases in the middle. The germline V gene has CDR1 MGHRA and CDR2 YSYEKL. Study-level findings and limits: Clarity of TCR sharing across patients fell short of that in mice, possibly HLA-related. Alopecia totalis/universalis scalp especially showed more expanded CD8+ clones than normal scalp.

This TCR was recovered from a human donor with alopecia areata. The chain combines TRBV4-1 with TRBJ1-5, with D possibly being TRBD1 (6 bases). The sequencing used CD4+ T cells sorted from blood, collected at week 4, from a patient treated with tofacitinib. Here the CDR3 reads CASSQAPPGAAGNQPQHF. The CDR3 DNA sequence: TGCGCCAGCAGCCAAGCCCCCCCGGGGGCGGCTGGAAATCAGCCCCAGCATTTT.